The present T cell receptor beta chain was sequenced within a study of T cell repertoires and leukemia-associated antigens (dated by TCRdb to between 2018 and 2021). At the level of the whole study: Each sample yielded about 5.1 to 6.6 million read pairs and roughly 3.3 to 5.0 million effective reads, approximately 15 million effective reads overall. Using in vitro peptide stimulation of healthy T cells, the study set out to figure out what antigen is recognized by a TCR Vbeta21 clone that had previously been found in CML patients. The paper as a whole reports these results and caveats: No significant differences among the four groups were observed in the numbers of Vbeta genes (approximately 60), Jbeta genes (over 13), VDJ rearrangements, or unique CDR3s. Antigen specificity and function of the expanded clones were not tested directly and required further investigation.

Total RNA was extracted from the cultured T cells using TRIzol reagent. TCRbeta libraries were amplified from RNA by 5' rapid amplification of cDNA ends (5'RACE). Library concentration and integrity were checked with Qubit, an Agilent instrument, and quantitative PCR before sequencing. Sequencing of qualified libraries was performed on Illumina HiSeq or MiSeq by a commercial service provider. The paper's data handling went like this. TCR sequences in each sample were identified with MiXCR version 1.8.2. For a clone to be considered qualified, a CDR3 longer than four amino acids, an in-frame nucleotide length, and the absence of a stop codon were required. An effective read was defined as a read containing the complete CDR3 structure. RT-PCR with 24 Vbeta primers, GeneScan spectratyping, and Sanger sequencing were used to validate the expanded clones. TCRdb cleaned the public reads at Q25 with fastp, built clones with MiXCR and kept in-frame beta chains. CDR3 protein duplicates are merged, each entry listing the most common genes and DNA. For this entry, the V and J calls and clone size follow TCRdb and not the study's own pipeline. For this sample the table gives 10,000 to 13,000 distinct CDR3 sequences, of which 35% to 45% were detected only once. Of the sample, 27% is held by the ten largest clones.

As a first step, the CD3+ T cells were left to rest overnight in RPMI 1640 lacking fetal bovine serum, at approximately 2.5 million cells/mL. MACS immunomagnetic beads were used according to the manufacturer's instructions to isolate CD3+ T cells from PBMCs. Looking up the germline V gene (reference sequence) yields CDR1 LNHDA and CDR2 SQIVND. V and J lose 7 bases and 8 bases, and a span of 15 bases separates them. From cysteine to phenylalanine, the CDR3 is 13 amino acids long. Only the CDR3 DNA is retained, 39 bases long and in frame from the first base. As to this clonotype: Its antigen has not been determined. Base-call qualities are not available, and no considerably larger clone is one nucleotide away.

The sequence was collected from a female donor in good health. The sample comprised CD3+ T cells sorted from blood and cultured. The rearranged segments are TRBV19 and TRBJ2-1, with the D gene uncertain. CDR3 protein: CASNAGVWDEQFF. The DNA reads TGTGCCAGTAATGCAGGCGTGTGGGATGAGCAGTTCTTC.